This T cell receptor beta chain was profiled in a study of high-grade serous ovarian cancer treatment subgroups. Whole-study context: On average, approximately 15,000 reads and about 7,400 unique TCR beta rearrangements were obtained per sample.

Tumor tissue was taken before any definitive surgery or chemotherapy was given. Sequenced by immunoSEQ multiplex PCR; TCRdb stores in-frame clones only, minus some. The sample has about 36,000 clones, about four fifths seen once. The V gene's germline CDR1 is SGDLS and CDR2 YYNGEE. The CDR3 totals 17 residues. Trimming pared 0 bases from V and 0 bases from J, leaving 10 bases between. The clonotype originates from a human donor with high-grade serous ovarian cancer. The specimen was tumor tissue. The chain carries TRBV9 and TRBJ2-6, with D unclear. The CDR3 sequence: CASSVEMGSSGANVLTF. The CDR3 region has the DNA TGTGCCAGCAGCGTAGAGATGGGAAGCTCTGGGGCCAACGTCCTGACTTTC.